The 17 T cell receptor beta chains reported below all come from one sample, sequenced in a study of T cells in Graves' hyperthyroidism and ophthalmopathy. RNA transcripts were the template for amplifying TCR beta CDR3 regions. HTBI primers were employed in a first-round RT-PCR of the TCR CDR3. TCRdb re-analysed the multiplex PCR reads in MiXCR, keeping a single row per CDR3 protein. The sample yields around 400,000 distinct CDR3 sequences, around 15% seen once. Sequencing was performed on blood. These receptors all stem from a woman in her fifties or sixties with Graves' ophthalmopathy.

This clonotype was counted ten times or more. The chain joins TRBV24-1 to TRBJ2-3; D unresolved. V lost 4 bases and J 3 bases, leaving 4 bases between the germline ends. The CDR3 loop spans 12 amino acids. Germline-derived CDR1 and CDR2 are KGHDR and SFDVKD. The CDR3 here is CATSELTDTQYF. The CDR3 coding sequence is TGTGCCACCAGTGAGCTAACAGATACGCAGTATTTT.

This clonotype occurred many times. V and J are TRBV19 and TRBJ1-1; 7 nucleotides align to TRBD1. V shed 6 bases and J 3 bases; nucleotides not matched to a gene: 10. Per germline, CDR1 LNHDA and CDR2 SQIVND (reference sequence). The CDR3 extends over 15 amino acids. The CDR3 loop reads CASSRDQDRDTEAFF. CDR3 nucleotide sequence: TGTGCCAGTAGCCGAGACCAAGACAGGGACACTGAAGCTTTCTTT. The full variable domain, its missing parts supplied by reference TRBV19 and TRBJ1-1, is DGGITQSPKYLFRKEGQNVTLSCEQNLNHDAMYWYRQDPGQGLRLIYYSQIVNDFQKGDIAEGYSVSREKKESFPLTVTSAQKNPTAFYLCASSRDQDRDTEAFFGQGTRLTVV.

This clonotype was recorded a few times. The chain uses TRBV4-1 and TRBJ2-2, with 11 positions matching TRBD2. The CDR3 sequence is 19 residues long. The ends lost 1 base at V and 0 bases at J; junction bases unmatched: 7. Germline loops: CDR1 MGHRA, CDR2 YSYEKL. CDR3 residues: CASSQVRLAGGPNTGELFF. DNA for the CDR3: TGCGCCAGCAGCCAAGTCCGGCTAGCGGGAGGTCCGAACACCGGGGAGCTGTTTTTT.

The table lists this clonotype with many counts. This rearrangement joins TRBV5-1 to TRBJ1-2; unclear D gene. This CDR3 comprises 13 residues. V was trimmed by 0 bases and J by 5 bases, leaving 8 bases between them. The V gene's germline CDR1 is SGHRS and CDR2 YFSETQ. CDR3 loop: CASSLVSEYGYTF. CDR3 nucleotides: TGCGCCAGCAGCTTGGTCTCAGAATATGGCTACACCTTC.

This clonotype was seen repeatedly, ten times or more. The chain has TRBV20-1 and TRBJ1-2, with no clear D. V was trimmed by 6 bases and J by 4 bases, leaving 15 bases between them. This CDR3 has 13 residues. CDR1 DFQATT and CDR2 SNEGSKA come from the germline V gene (reference sequence). This chain's CDR3 is CSAPGTRSYGYTF. Here the CDR3 DNA reads TGCAGTGCCCCGGGCACGCGGAGCTATGGCTACACCTTC.

This clonotype was counted many times. V and J are TRBV24-1 and TRBJ2-1, with 15 positions matching TRBD2. The CDR3 contains 18 residues. Germline values: CDR1 KGHDR, CDR2 SFDVKD. Trimming took 4 bases from V and 6 from J; bases not matched to a gene: 9. The CDR3 DNA reads as TGTGCCACCAGTGACCCTGGACTAGCGGGAGGGCCGGTCAATGAGCAGTTCTTC. Translation gives CATSDPGLAGGPVNEQFF.

This clonotype has more than one count but fewer than ten. This chain uses TRBV6-5 with TRBJ2-5, with D possibly being TRBD1 (6 bases). Per germline, CDR1 MNHEY and CDR2 SVGAGI. The CDR3 loop spans 15 amino acids. V was clipped by 0 bases and J by 2 bases, with 10 bases between them. This chain's CDR3 is CASSYSGHPQETQYF. CDR3 in DNA: TGTGCCAGCAGTTACTCGGGACACCCTCAAGAGACCCAGTACTTC.

There are many counts of this clonotype. V gene TRBV4-2 combines with J gene TRBJ2-7; D unresolved. The V gene lost 4 bases and the J gene lost 3 bases, with 10 bases spanning the gap. Germline CDR1 and CDR2: LGHNA and YNFKEQ. CDR3 length: 13 residues. The CDR3 here is CASSLWRDYEQYF. CDR3 bases: TGTGCCAGCAGCCTCTGGCGAGACTACGAGCAGTACTTC.

Only a few counts were recorded for this clonotype. The chain couples TRBV6-1 to TRBJ1-5, with 9 nucleotides matching TRBD1. V lost 8 bases and J lost 5; bases outside the gene matches: 13. The CDR3 extends over 16 amino acids. In germline, CDR1 is MNHNS, CDR2 SASEGT. CDR3 nucleotides: TGTGCCAGCGGGCAACAGGGGGCCGGACGTTATCAGCCCCAGCATTTT. This encodes CASGQQGAGRYQPQHF.

The sample holds many counts of this clonotype. The chain couples TRBV12-3 or TRBV12-4 to TRBJ1-1, with 8 bases aligning to TRBD1. Trimming removed 6 bases from V and 2 bases from J; junction bases left unmatched: 8. CDR3 length equals 15 residues. CDR3 protein: CASSRRQGRNTEAFF. In DNA form, the CDR3 reads TGTGCCAGCAGCCGGAGACAGGGGAGAAACACTGAAGCTTTCTTT.

This clonotype turned up a few times. The chain employs TRBV4-2 and TRBJ1-2; D is uncertain. The CDR3 is made up of 16 amino acids. Germline V gene lookup returns CDR1 LGHNA and CDR2 YNFKEQ. With 5 bases removed from V and 5 bases from J, the gap between germline ends came to 21 bases. The CDR3 is CASSDPLAGMGYGYTF. CDR3 nucleotides: TGTGCCAGCAGCGACCCACTAGCTGGGATGGGGTATGGCTACACCTTC.

This clonotype was seen at least ten times. The rearrangement uses TRBV2 and TRBJ2-1; D possibly corresponds to TRBD2 (7 bases). The CDR3 totals 14 residues. V lost 6 bases to trimming and J lost 3 bases, with 12 bases between them. Germline CDR1 is SNHLY and CDR2 is FYNNEI. For the CDR3, the DNA is TGTGCCAGCAGCGAGCGGGACATCTACAATGAGCAGTTCTTC. This sequence encodes CASSERDIYNEQFF.

This clonotype appeared many times. The chain's CDR3 is CASSVVGEPHGYTF. DNA for the CDR3: TGTGCCAGCAGCGTAGTCGGGGAACCCCATGGCTACACCTTC. This chain connects TRBV9 to TRBJ1-2; D gene uncertain. The CDR3 length is 14 residues. The V and J ends lost 0 bases and 6 bases respectively, with 12 bases between them. Germline V gives CDR1 SGDLS, CDR2 YYNGEE.

This clonotype was recorded at least ten times. The V gene is TRBV6-1, the J gene TRBJ2-2; D is uncertain. CDR1 and CDR2 (germline): MNHNS, SASEGT. Deletions cut 4 bases from V and 7 bases from J, with 10 bases between. The CDR3 loop spans 13 amino acids. The CDR3: CASSGVVGGELFF. CDR3 in DNA: TGTGCCAGCAGTGGAGTAGTCGGCGGGGAGCTGTTTTTT.

This clonotype was detected a few times. This sequence joins TRBV5-1 and TRBJ2-7, with TRBD1 as a possible D gene (6 bases). The germline V and J ends were trimmed by 0 bases and 2 bases, with 12 bases remaining between them. Germline V gene sequence: CDR1 SGHRS, CDR2 YFSETQ. CDR3 length: 15 residues. This CDR3 is CASSLASQGTYEQYF. The DNA of the CDR3 is TGCGCCAGCAGCTTGGCTTCTCAGGGGACCTACGAGCAGTACTTC.

This clonotype was detected many times. This rearrangement joins TRBV7-2 to TRBJ2-1, with D perhaps matching TRBD1 or TRBD2 (5 bases each). CDR3 length: 16 residues. V lost 5 bases, J lost 0 bases, and 14 bases lay in between. Germline V gene sequence: CDR1 SGHTA, CDR2 FQGNSA. CDR3 amino acids: CASSPREGSSYNEQFF. CDR3 sequence (DNA): TGTGCCAGCAGCCCACGCGAGGGGAGCTCCTACAATGAGCAGTTCTTC.

This clonotype was observed a handful of times. The V and J genes are TRBV6-6 and TRBJ2-3, with 9 bases aligning to TRBD2. Trimming removed 0 bases from V and 4 bases from J; junction bases left unmatched: 2. Germline V gene sequence: CDR1 MNHNY, CDR2 SVGAGI (reference sequence). This CDR3 has 15 residues. CDR3 sequence reads: CASSYSLAGSDTQYF. The CDR3 bases are TGTGCCAGCAGTTACTCTCTAGCGGGATCAGATACGCAGTATTTT.